The 9 T cell receptor beta chains reported below all come from one sample, sequenced in a study of blood T cell repertoires in COVID-19. The method was immunoSEQ multiplex PCR; TCRdb's version includes in-frame clones alone and lacks a portion of them. The top ten clones hold roughly 4.7% of a sample with 260,000 or so clones, 82% of them seen once. The sequencing input was peripheral blood. Source of these receptors: a woman in her 70s with acute or convalescent COVID-19.

Only one count was recorded for this clone. The chain recombines TRBV11-3 with TRBJ1-1; D is unclear. The CDR3 totals 14 residues. Trimming left V 0 bases short and J 1 base short, with 6 bases between. In germline, CDR1 is SGHNT, CDR2 YENEEA. CDR3 in amino acids: CASSLDRSNTEAFF. The CDR3 region has the DNA TGTGCCAGCAGCTTAGACAGGTCGAACACTGAAGCTTTCTTT.

V gene TRBV5-1 combines with J gene TRBJ1-4, with a weak D call TRBD1 (5 bases). The germline V gene has CDR1 SGHRS and CDR2 YFSETQ. Trimming stripped 3 bases from V and 7 bases from J, with 13 bases between. The CDR3 extends over 14 amino acids. The CDR3 is CASSSMGGSEKLFF. For the CDR3, the DNA is TGCGCCAGCAGCTCAATGGGGGGAAGTGAAAAACTGTTTTTT.

The chain uses TRBV11-2 and TRBJ2-7; perhaps TRBD1 as D (5 bases). Germline V lookup: CDR1 SGHAT, CDR2 FQNNGV. This CDR3 has 16 amino acids. V was clipped by 4 bases and J by 0 bases, with 16 bases between them. This CDR3 is CASSSTTVLSSYEQYF. The CDR3 coding sequence is TGTGCCAGCAGCTCCACGACAGTCCTTAGCTCCTACGAGCAGTACTTC.

This clone was seen once. A junction boundary mismatches the germline segment, possibly from a read error. The chain recombines TRBV6-5 with TRBJ1-5, with D maybe TRBD1 (6 bases). This CDR3 is built from 13 residues. From germline, CDR1 is MNHEY and CDR2 SVGAGI. CDR3 sequence: CASKQQGNQPQHF. Here the CDR3 DNA reads TGTGCCAGCAAACAACAGGGCAACCAGCCCCAGCATTTT.

V is TRBV5-1 and J is TRBJ1-2; D perhaps matches TRBD1 (6 bases). The germline V gene encodes CDR1 SGHRS and CDR2 YFSETQ. With 2 bases removed from V and 6 bases from J, the gap between germline ends came to 14 bases. The CDR3 runs 14 residues. CDR3 sequence: CASSLQGRGDGYTF. Written as DNA, the CDR3 is TGCGCCAGCAGCTTACAGGGAAGAGGGGATGGCTACACCTTC.

This sequence joins TRBV6-4 and TRBJ2-7; D perhaps matches TRBD2 (5 bases). In germline, CDR1 is MRHNA, CDR2 SNTAGT. The CDR3 sequence is 16 residues long. Trimming cost V 4 bases and J 0 bases, with 16 bases left between them. The CDR3 loop is CASSVNLGLFSYEQYF. The CDR3 bases are TGTGCCAGCAGTGTTAATCTCGGACTCTTCTCCTACGAGCAGTACTTC.

Regarding this clone: The sample has other DNA sequences that encode this CDR3 too. V is TRBV5-1 and J is TRBJ1-1; no clear D gene. Germline CDR1 reads SGHRS; CDR2 reads YFSETQ. This CDR3 is 14 amino acids long. Between the trimmed V and J ends, which lost 1 base and 1 base, there was a span of 8 bases. The chain's CDR3 is CASSLRAGNTEAFF. The CDR3 nucleotides are TGCGCCAGCAGCTTGCGTGCGGGGAACACTGAAGCTTTCTTT.

The chain has TRBV27 and TRBJ1-2; 7 nucleotides align to TRBD1. V lost 3 bases, J lost 10 bases, and 14 bases stayed unmatched. Germline CDR1 and CDR2: MNHEY and SMNVEV (reference sequence). The CDR3 extends over 15 amino acids. As DNA, the CDR3 is TGTGCCAGCAGTTTCTTTGAGGGGGCGCGTGCAGACTACACCTTC. This gives the protein CASSFFEGARADYTF.

The chain has TRBV27 and TRBJ1-5; D gene uncertain. Germline CDR1 reads MNHEY; CDR2 reads SMNVEV (reference sequence). The CDR3 extends over 14 amino acids. With 8 bases removed from V and 4 bases from J, the gap between germline ends came to 15 bases. In DNA form, the CDR3 reads TGTGCCAGCCCTCTCCGGGTCCTTAATCAGCCCCAGCATTTT. As protein: CASPLRVLNQPQHF.